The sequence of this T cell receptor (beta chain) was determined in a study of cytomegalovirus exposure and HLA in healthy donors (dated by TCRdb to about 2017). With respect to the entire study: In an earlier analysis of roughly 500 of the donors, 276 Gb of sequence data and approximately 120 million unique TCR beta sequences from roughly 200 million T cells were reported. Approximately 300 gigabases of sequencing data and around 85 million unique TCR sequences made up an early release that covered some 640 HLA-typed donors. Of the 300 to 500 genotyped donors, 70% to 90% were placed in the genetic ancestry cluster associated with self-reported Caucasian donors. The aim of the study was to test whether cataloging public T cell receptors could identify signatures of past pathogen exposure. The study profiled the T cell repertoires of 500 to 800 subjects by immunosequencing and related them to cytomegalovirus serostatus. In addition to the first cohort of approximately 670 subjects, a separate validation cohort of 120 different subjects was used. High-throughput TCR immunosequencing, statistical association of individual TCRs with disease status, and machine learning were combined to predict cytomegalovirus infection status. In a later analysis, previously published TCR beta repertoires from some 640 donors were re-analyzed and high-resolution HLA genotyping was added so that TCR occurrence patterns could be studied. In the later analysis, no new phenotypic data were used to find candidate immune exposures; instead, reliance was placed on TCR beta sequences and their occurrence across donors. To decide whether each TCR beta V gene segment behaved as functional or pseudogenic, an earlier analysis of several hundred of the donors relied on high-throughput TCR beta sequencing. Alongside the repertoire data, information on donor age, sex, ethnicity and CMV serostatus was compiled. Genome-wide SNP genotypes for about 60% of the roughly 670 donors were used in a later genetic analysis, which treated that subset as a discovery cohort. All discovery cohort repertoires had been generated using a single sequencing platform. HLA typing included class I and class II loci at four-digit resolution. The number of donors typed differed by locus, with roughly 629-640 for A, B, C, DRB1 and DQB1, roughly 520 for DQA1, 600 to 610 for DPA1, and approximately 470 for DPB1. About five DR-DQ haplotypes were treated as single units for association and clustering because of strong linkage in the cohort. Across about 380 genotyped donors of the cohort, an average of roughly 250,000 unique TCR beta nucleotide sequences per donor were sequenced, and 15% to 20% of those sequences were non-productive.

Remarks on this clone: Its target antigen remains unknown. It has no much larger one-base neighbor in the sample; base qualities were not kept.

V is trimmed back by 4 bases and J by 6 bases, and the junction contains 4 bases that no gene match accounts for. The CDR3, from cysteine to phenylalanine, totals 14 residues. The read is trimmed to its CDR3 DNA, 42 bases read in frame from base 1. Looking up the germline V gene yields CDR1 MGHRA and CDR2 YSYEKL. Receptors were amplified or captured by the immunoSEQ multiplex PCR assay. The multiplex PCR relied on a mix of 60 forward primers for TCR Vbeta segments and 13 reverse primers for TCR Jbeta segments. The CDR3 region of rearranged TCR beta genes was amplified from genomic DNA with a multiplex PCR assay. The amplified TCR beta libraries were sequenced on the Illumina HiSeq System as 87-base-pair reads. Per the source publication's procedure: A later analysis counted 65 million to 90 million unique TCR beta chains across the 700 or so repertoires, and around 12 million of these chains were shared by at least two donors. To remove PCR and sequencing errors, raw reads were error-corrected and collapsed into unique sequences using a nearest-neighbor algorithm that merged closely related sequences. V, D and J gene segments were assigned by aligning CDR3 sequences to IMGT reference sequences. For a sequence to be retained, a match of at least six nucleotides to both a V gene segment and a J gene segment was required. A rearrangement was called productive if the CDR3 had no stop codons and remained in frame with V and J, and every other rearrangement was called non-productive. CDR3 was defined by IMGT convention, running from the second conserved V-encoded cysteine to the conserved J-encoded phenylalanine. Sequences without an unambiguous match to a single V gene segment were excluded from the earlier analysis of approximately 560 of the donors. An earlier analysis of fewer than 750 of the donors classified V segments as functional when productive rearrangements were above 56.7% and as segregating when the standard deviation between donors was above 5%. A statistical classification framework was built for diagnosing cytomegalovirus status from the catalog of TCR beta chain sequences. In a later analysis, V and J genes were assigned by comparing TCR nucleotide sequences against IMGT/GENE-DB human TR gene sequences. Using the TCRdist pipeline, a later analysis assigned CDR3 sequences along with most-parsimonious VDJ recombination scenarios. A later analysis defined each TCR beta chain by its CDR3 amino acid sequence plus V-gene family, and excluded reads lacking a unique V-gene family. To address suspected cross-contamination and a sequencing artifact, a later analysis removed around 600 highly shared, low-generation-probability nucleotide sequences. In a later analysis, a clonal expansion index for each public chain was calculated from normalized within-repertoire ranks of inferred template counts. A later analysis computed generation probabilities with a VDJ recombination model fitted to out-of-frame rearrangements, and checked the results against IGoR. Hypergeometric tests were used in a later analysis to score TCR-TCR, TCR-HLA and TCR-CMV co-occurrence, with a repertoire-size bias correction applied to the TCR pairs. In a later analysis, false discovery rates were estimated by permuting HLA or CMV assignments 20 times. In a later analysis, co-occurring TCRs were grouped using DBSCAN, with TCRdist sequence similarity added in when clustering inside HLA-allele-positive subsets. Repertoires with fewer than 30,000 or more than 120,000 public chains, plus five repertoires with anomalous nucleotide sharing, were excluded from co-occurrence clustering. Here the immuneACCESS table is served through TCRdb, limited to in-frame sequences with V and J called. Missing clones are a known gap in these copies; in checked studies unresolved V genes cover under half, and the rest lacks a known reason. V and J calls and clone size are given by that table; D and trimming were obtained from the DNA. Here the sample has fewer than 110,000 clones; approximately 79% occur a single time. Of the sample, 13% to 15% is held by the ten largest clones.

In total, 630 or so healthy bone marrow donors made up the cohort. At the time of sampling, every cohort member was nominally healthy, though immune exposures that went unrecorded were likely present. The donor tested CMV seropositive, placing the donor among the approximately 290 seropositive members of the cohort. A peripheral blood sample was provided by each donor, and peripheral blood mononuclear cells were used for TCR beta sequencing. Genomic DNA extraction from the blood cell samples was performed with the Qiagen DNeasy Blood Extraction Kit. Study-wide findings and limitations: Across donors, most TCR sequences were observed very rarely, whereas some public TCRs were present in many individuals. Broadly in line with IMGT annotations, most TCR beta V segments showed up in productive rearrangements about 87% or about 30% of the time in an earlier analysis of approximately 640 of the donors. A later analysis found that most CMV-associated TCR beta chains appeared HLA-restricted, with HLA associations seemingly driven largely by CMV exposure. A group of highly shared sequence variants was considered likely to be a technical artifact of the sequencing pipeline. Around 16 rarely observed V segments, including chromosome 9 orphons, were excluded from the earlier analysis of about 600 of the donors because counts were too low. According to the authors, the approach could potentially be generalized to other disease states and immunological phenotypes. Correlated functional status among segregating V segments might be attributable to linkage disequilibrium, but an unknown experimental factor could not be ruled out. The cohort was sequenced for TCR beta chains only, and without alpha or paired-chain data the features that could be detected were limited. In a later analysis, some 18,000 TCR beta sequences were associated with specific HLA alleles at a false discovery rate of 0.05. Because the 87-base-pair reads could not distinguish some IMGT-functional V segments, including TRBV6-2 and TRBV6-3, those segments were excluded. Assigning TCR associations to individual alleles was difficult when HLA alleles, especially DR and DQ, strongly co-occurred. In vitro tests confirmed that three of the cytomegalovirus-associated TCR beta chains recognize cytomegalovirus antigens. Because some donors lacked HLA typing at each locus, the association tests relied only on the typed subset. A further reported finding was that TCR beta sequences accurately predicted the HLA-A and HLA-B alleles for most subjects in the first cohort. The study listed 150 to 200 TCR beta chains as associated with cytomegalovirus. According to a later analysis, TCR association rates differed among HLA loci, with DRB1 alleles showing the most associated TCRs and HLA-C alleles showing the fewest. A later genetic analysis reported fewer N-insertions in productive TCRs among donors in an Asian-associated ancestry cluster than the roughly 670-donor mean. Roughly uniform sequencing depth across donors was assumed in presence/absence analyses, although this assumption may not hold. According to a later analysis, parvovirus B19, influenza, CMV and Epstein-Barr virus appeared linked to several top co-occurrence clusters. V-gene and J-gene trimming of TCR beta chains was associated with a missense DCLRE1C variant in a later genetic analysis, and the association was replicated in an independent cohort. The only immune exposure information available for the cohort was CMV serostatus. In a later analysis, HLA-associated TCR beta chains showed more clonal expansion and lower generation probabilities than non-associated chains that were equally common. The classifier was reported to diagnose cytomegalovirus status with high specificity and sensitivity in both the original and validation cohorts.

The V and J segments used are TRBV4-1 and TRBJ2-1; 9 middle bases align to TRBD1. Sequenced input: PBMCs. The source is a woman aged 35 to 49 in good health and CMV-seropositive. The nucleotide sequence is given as TGCGCCAGCAGCCTGGGACAGGGAACCAATGAGCAGTTCTTC. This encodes CASSLGQGTNEQFF.